These 22 T cell receptor beta chains were sequenced from one sample in a study of low-dose radiotherapy and immunotherapy resistance in tumors (dated by TCRdb to the early 2020s). Superscript III and a set of TRAV- and TRBV-specific primers were used to synthesize first-strand cDNA, so that both TCRalpha and TCRbeta chains were covered. TCRs were amplified with Phusion for 15 to 20 PCR cycles using a constant-region primer together with the adapter attached to the V primers. TCRdb took the public reads, trimmed them with fastp at Q25, ran MiXCR for clone calling and kept in-frame beta chains. Duplicate CDR3 protein sequences are folded into a single record with the most common DNA and genes. This sample has about 12,000 distinct CDR3 sequences in its table, and 76% of those were observed once. The top ten clones comprise roughly 3.1% of the sample. The receptors originated from a human donor with advanced metastatic prostate, ovarian, gallbladder or colorectal cancer (not recorded which). This table probably holds off-target reads from a library built for another chain.

V is TRBV5-6 and J is TRBJ2-5; 8 nucleotides match TRBD1. The length of the CDR3 is 15 residues. From germline, CDR1 is SGHDT and CDR2 YYEEEE. V dropped 4 bases and J dropped 1; count of bases not matched to a gene: 6. The CDR3 is CASSPETGAQETQYF. CDR3 in DNA: TGTGCCAGCAGCCCCGAGACAGGGGCCCAAGAGACCCAGTACTTC.

As DNA, the CDR3 is TGTGCCAGCAGCGTAGACCATAGCTCCTACGAGCAGTACTTC. Protein: CASSVDHSSYEQYF. The rearrangement uses TRBV9 and TRBJ2-7; D gene ambiguous. This CDR3 is built from 14 residues. The germline V gene has CDR1 SGDLS and CDR2 YYNGEE. With 0 bases removed from V and 0 bases from J, the gap between germline ends came to 7 bases.

This clonotype was seen a single time. The CDR3 protein is CASSLNGDGQPQHF. DNA for the CDR3: TGCGCCAGCAGCTTGAACGGAGATGGGCAGCCCCAGCATTTT. J is TRBJ1-5 and V is TRBV5-1; no clear D. Germline V CDR1 and CDR2: SGHRS, YFSETQ. Between the trimmed V and J ends, which lost 1 base and 7 bases, there was a span of 12 bases. CDR3 size: 14 residues.

J is TRBJ1-5 and V is TRBV7-2, with TRBD1 identical over 7 bases. The CDR3 contains 15 residues. Germline trimming cut 1 base from V and 2 bases from J; bases unmatched to any gene: 2. Germline CDR1 is SGHTA and CDR2 is FQGNSA. CDR3 sequence (DNA): TGTGCCAGCAGCTTAGAGGGGGCCCGCAATCAGCCCCAGCATTTT. Its translation is CASSLEGARNQPQHF.

This clonotype was found once. The chain has TRBV6-8 and TRBJ2-3; D ambiguous. The CDR3 is made up of 14 amino acids. V lost 0 bases to trimming and J lost 2 bases, with 6 bases between them. CDR1 is MNHGY, CDR2 SAAAGT, per germline. CDR3 sequence reads: CASSYSDVTDTQYF. For the CDR3, the DNA is TGTGCCAGCAGTTACTCAGATGTCACAGATACGCAGTATTTT.

V usage is TRBV7-2 and J usage is TRBJ1-2; D remains ambiguous. The CDR3 contains 15 residues. CDR1 and CDR2 from the germline V gene are SGHTA and FQGNSA. V lost 1 base and J lost 4, with 13 bases in between. CDR3 sequence: CASSLGPPGPYGYTF. For the CDR3, the DNA is TGTGCCAGCAGCTTAGGGCCTCCCGGGCCCTATGGCTACACCTTC.

This rearrangement joins TRBV4-3 to TRBJ2-1; D is unresolved. The CDR3 length is 15 residues. Trimming took 1 base from V and 0 from J, leaving 7 bases between them. CDR1 is LGHNA, CDR2 YSLEER, per germline. CDR3 in amino acids: CASSQGGYSYNEQFF. The CDR3, as DNA: TGCGCCAGCAGCCAAGGCGGTTACTCCTACAATGAGCAGTTCTTC.

J is TRBJ2-4 and V is TRBV4-2; D is undetermined. The germline gives CDR1 LGHNA, CDR2 YNFKEQ. Trimming removed 2 bases from V and 0 bases from J, with 14 bases in between. The CDR3 totals 17 residues. The CDR3 nucleotides are TGTGCCAGCAGCCAACGCCCTTTGGACCGAGCCAAAAACATTCAGTACTTC. Protein sequence: CASSQRPLDRAKNIQYF.

The rearrangement joins TRBV3-1 to TRBJ2-1, with 13 bases that match TRBD2. CDR1 is LGHDT, CDR2 YNNKEL, per germline (reference sequence). This CDR3 has 15 residues. With V trimmed by 4 bases and J by 5 bases, 2 bases remained unmatched. CDR3 region: CASSLGTSGDNEQFF. The CDR3 bases are TGTGCCAGCAGCCTCGGGACTAGCGGGGACAATGAGCAGTTCTTC.

The table lists this clonotype with a few counts. J is TRBJ1-5 and V is TRBV18; no reliable D call. Trimming cost V 4 bases and J 0 bases, with 4 bases left between them. Germline V lookup: CDR1 KGHSH, CDR2 LQKENI. The CDR3 covers 13 residues. The CDR3 loop reads CASSLYSNQPQHF. The CDR3 coding sequence is TGTGCCAGCTCACTGTATAGCAATCAGCCCCAGCATTTT. The complete variable domain, with remaining parts taken from reference TRBV18 and TRBJ1-5, reads NAGVMQNPRHLVRRRGQEARLRCSPMKGHSHVYWYRQLPEEGLKFMVYLQKENIIDESGMPKERFSAEFPKEGPSILRIQQVVRGDSAAYFCASSLYSNQPQHFGDGTRLSIL.

The V and J genes are TRBV28 and TRBJ2-5; TRBD1 agrees at 10 bases. Germline V CDR1 and CDR2: MDHEN, SYDVKM. After removal of 5 bases from V and 6 bases from J, the junction contained 6 bases not matched to a gene. This CDR3 is 14 amino acids long. For the CDR3, the DNA is TGTGCCAGCAGTGTGACAGGGGGCCGGAAGACCCAGTACTTC. It yields the protein CASSVTGGRKTQYF.

The CDR3 bases are TGCAGTGCTAGTACGGACAGTCCAGCGCTAGGTTCACCCCTCCACTTT. Protein sequence: CSASTDSPALGSPLHF. This chain links TRBV20-1 with TRBJ1-6; tentatively, D is TRBD1 (6 bases). Germline CDR1 and CDR2: DFQATT and SNEGSKA (reference sequence). The V end lost 3 bases, the J end lost 9 bases, and 21 bases lay between the germline ends. The CDR3 is 16 residues long.

The genes are TRBV2 and TRBJ1-5, with 7 bases aligning to TRBD1. With V trimmed by 8 bases and J by 3 bases, 7 bases remained unmatched. Germline assignment: CDR1 SNHLY and CDR2 FYNNEI. There are 14 residues in the CDR3. The CDR3: CASGGTVDNQPQHF. Written as DNA, the CDR3 is TGTGCCAGCGGGGGGACAGTGGACAATCAGCCCCAGCATTTT.

The rearrangement uses TRBV11-2 and TRBJ2-5; D is undetermined. This CDR3 is built from 11 residues. V lost 2 bases to trimming and J lost 2 bases, with 0 bases between them. Germline V gives CDR1 SGHAT, CDR2 FQNNGV. Written as DNA, the CDR3 is TGTGCCAGCAGCTTACAAGAGACCCAGTACTTC. It specifies CASSLQETQYF.

The V call is TRBV2, the J call TRBJ2-1, with unresolved D. V was cut by 10 bases and J by 0 bases, with 16 bases left in between. CDR1 and CDR2 (germline): SNHLY, FYNNEI. The CDR3 is 15 amino acids. The CDR3 reads CAMGGPPSSYNEQFF. Written as DNA, the CDR3 is TGTGCCATGGGTGGTCCCCCTAGCTCCTACAATGAGCAGTTCTTC.

This clonotype appeared a few times. The CDR3 sequence is CSASRGEEQYF. DNA for the CDR3: TGCAGTGCTAGTAGGGGGGAGGAGCAGTACTTC. This chain joins TRBV20-1 and TRBJ2-7, with D tentatively TRBD1 or TRBD2 (6 bases each). Germline values: CDR1 DFQATT, CDR2 SNEGSKA (reference sequence). This CDR3 comprises 11 residues. Deletions cut 3 bases from V and 7 bases from J, with 10 bases between.

The CDR3 DNA is TGTGCCAGCTCATCGCCGACAAGAGAAGAGACCCAGTACTTC. Translated: CASSSPTREETQYF. The chain joins TRBV18 to TRBJ2-5; no reliable D call. Germline assignment: CDR1 KGHSH and CDR2 LQKENI. Trimming took 5 bases from V and 3 from J, leaving 13 bases between them. The CDR3 spans 14 residues.

The gene calls are TRBV28 and TRBJ1-2, with D perhaps TRBD1 (5 bases). Germline CDR1 reads MDHEN; CDR2 reads SYDVKM. The V end was cut by 6 bases, the J end by 3 bases, with 17 bases between. The CDR3 contains 15 residues. CDR3 in DNA: TGTGCCAGCAGGGAGATGGGGCAGGGCCACTATGGCTACACCTTC. Protein product: CASREMGQGHYGYTF.

The rearrangement joins TRBV28 to TRBJ1-2, with 7 bases fitting TRBD1. V lost 3 bases to trimming and J lost 5 bases; unmatched junction nucleotides: 12. The germline CDR1 and CDR2 sequences are MDHEN and SYDVKM. CDR3 length equals 16 residues. CDR3 DNA sequence: TGTGCCAGCAGTTTGAAGGGGGCGCCTCCTGGGTATGGCTACACCTTC. Its protein is CASSLKGAPPGYGYTF.

This clonotype was seen a handful of times. The CDR3 nucleotides are TGTGCCAGCAGTTTGGGGACAGGGGGCCACAATGAGCAGTTCTTC. This encodes CASSLGTGGHNEQFF. This chain connects TRBV28 to TRBJ2-1, with 12 bases aligning to TRBD1. The CDR3 spans 15 residues. V shed 3 bases, J shed 5 bases, and the junction held 2 bases outside the gene matches. The germline CDR1 and CDR2 sequences are MDHEN and SYDVKM.

The chain couples TRBV12-3 or TRBV12-4 to TRBJ1-2; 7 positions agree with TRBD1. Losses at the gene ends were 6 bases for V and 7 bases for J; bases not matched to a gene: 2. The CDR3 totals 11 residues. CDR3: CASSSGGGYTF. Written as DNA, the CDR3 is TGTGCCAGCAGCTCAGGGGGTGGCTACACCTTC.

This clonotype showed up just a few times. V is TRBV12-3 or TRBV12-4 and J is TRBJ2-7; possibly TRBD2 for D (5 bases). The CDR3 sequence is 14 residues long. V lost 5 bases and J 2 bases, leaving 13 bases between the germline ends. The CDR3 loop reads CASSPVLGAYEQYF. CDR3 nucleotide sequence: TGTGCCAGCAGTCCCGTCTTGGGAGCCTACGAGCAGTACTTC.